The rows below give T cell receptor beta chains drawn from one sample of a study of blood T cell repertoires in COVID-19. Assay used: immunoSEQ multiplex PCR; TCRdb lists only in-frame clones, some missing. This table has about 100,000 clones, about 77% appearing once. The sample comprised peripheral blood. These receptors all stem from a woman in her 70s with acute or convalescent COVID-19. The CDR3 runs from the conserved cysteine through the conserved F or W. D genes are given only for firm matches. Clone size is given for some rows only: seen once, a few or many times, or a class if the clone is expanded.

TRBJ2-1,TRBD2,TRBV7-6,NA,TGTGCCAGCAGCTTTAGCGGGGGGGTGGCCCTGAATGAGCAGTTCTTC,CASSFSGGVALNEQFF
TRBJ1-1,NA,TRBV5-1,NA,TGCGCCAGCAGCTTGGCCCTTACAGGTAACACTGAAGCTTTCTTT,CASSLALTGNTEAFF
TRBJ1-1,NA,TRBV19,medium-sized,TGTGCCAGTAACCCCGGGGGGGGCAGGCTGAACACTGAAGCTTTCTTT,CASNPGGGRLNTEAFF
TRBJ2-2,TRBD1,TRBV6-5,NA,TGTGCCAGCAACCATATGACAGGGGGGGCCGGGGAGCTGTTTTTT,CASNHMTGGAGELFF
TRBJ1-2,NA,TRBV25-1,once,TGTGCCAGCCAGACATTTTCCAAAGATGGCTACACCTTC,CASQTFSKDGYTF
TRBJ1-5,NA,TRBV7-9,NA,TGTGCCAGCAGCTTAGACAAAAATCAGCCCCAGCATTTT,CASSLDKNQPQHF
TRBJ1-2,NA,TRBV2,NA,TGTGCCAGCAGCCGACAGGTTTGGGGCTACACCTTC,CASSRQVWGYTF
TRBJ1-4,TRBD1,TRBV10-1,NA,TGCGCCAGCACCAGACAGGGTACTAATGAAAAACTGTTTTTT,CASTRQGTNEKLFF
TRBJ2-1,TRBD1,TRBV7-3,NA,TGTGCCAGCAGCTGGGGACAGGGGGCCCACAATGAGCAGTTCTTC,CASSWGQGAHNEQFF
TRBJ1-2,NA,TRBV6-5,NA,TGTGCCAGCAGTCCCCCAGCGGGGCAGGGGTATGGCTACACCTTC,CASSPPAGQGYGYTF
TRBJ1-3,TRBD1,TRBV18,NA,TGTGCCAGCTCTCCCGGGGTACAGGACAGGACTGGAAACACCATATATTTT,CASSPGVQDRTGNTIYF
TRBJ1-3,TRBD1,TRBV13,NA,TGTGCCAGCAGCTTGATTGGACAGGCCTCTGGAAACACCATATATTTT,CASSLIGQASGNTIYF
TRBJ2-7,TRBD1,TRBV6-5,NA,TGTGCCAGCAGTTACGGCGGACAGGGCTACGAGCAGTACTTC,CASSYGGQGYEQYF
TRBJ2-1,TRBD2,TRBV29-1,NA,TGCAGCGTTATGGTGTATGGCGGGGGGGCAAATGAGCAGTTCTTC,CSVMVYGGGANEQFF
TRBJ1-1,NA,TRBV30,many,TGTGCCTGGAGTGTACAGGGCACTGAAGCTTTCTTT,CAWSVQGTEAFF
TRBJ2-7,TRBD1,TRBV18,once,TGTGCCAGCTCACCAGTGGGGACAGGGAATCGCGAGCAGTACTTC,CASSPVGTGNREQYF
TRBJ2-1,TRBD2,TRBV4-2,NA,TGTGCCAGCAGCCAAGATGGAGTTCTCGAGCGGGGGGCAAATGAGCAGTTCTTC,CASSQDGVLERGANEQFF
TRBJ1-6,TRBD1,TRBV28,NA,TGTGCCAGCAGCCGGGGCCAGACAGGGGACGGACCCCTCCACTTT,CASSRGQTGDGPLHF
TRBJ1-2,NA,TRBV3-1/TRBV3-2,NA,TGTGCCAGCACCTCCGGGTCCTATGGCTACACCTTC,CASTSGSYGYTF
TRBJ1-2,NA,TRBV6-5,NA,TGTGCCAGCAGCCGGACCGCGGGTCGCTATGGCTACACCTTC,CASSRTAGRYGYTF
TRBJ1-2,NA,TRBV30,NA,TGTGCCTGGAGTAACGGGTCCAAGGGGAACTATGGCTACACCTTC,CAWSNGSKGNYGYTF
TRBJ1-2,TRBD1,TRBV4-3,NA,TGCGCCAGCAGCCAGGGACAGGACGTGAATGGCTACACCTTC,CASSQGQDVNGYTF
TRBJ1-1,TRBD1,TRBV19,once,TGTGCCAGTAGTCCAGGGACAGCTAACACTGAAGCTTTCTTT,CASSPGTANTEAFF
TRBJ1-2,NA,TRBV5-1,NA,TGCGCCAGCAGCTTGGACGGCAGGGGAGATCTTACTGGCTACACCTTC,CASSLDGRGDLTGYTF
TRBJ1-6,TRBD1,TRBV19,NA,TGTGCCAGTAGTACCACAGGGGCCGCTAATTCACCCCTCCACTTT,CASSTTGAANSPLHF
TRBJ1-1,TRBD1,TRBV3-1/TRBV3-2,NA,TGTGCCAGCAGCACGGGACAGGGTAGAGAAGCTTTCTTT,CASSTGQGREAFF
TRBJ2-7,NA,TRBV5-4,NA,TGTGCCAGCAGCTTGGAGGCCGGGGTCGAGCAGTACTTC,CASSLEAGVEQYF
TRBJ1-2,TRBD1,TRBV6-5,NA,TGTGCCAGCAGTTACTCGACAGGGGGGCCCAACTATGGCTACACCTTC,CASSYSTGGPNYGYTF
TRBJ1-4,NA,TRBV3-1/TRBV3-2,NA,TGTGCCAGCAGCCACCCCTGGGCTCCAGAAAAACTGTTTTTT,CASSHPWAPEKLFF
TRBJ1-3,NA,TRBV3-1/TRBV3-2,NA,TGTGCCAGCAGCCCCCACCCCGGGACTTCGACTGGGAACACCATATATTTT,CASSPHPGTSTGNTIYF
TRBJ1-2,TRBD1,TRBV4-1,NA,TGCGCCAGCAGCCTCGGGCAGGGGGCTGTCTATGGCTACACCTTC,CASSLGQGAVYGYTF
TRBJ2-2,NA,TRBV3-1/TRBV3-2,NA,TGTGCCAGCAGCCAAGCCGCGGGGCCGAACACCGGGGAGCTGTTTTTT,CASSQAAGPNTGELFF
TRBJ1-2,NA,TRBV9,NA,TGTGCCAGCAGCGTTGGAACAGGGAATAACTATGGCTACACCTTC,CASSVGTGNNYGYTF
TRBJ2-1,NA,TRBV10-2,NA,TGCGCCAGCAGGAGTGGACTCGACAATGAGCAGTTCTTC,CASRSGLDNEQFF
TRBJ2-3,NA,TRBV27,NA,TGTGCCAGCAGTTCCACTAACTCAGCCCCCGCCCAGGCAGGGGTTGGAGATACGCAGTATTTT,CASSSTNSAPAQAGVGDTQYF
TRBJ1-4,NA,TRBV30,NA,TGTGCCTGGAAGGGGGGGGCGAGTGAAAAACTGTTTTTT,CAWKGGASEKLFF
TRBJ1-2,TRBD1,TRBV30,NA,TGTGCCTGGAGTGGGACAGGGCCGCTCGGCTACACCTTC,CAWSGTGPLGYTF
TRBJ2-1,NA,TRBV19,NA,TGTGCCAGTAGTAAAAAAATACTCCTTAGTAATGAGCAGTTCTTC,CASSKKILLSNEQFF
TRBJ2-6,NA,TRBV9,NA,TGTGCCAGCAGCCCTCGGTTAGACAGAGTCTCTGGGGCCAACGTCCTGACTTTC,CASSPRLDRVSGANVLTF
TRBJ1-1,TRBD1,TRBV4-3,NA,TGCGCCAGCAGCCAAGACGCCGGGACAGAGAGTTCTGAAGCTTTCTTT,CASSQDAGTESSEAFF
TRBJ1-4,NA,TRBV18,NA,TGTGCCAGCTCACCAAACCGGGATGAAAAACTGTTTTTT,CASSPNRDEKLFF